This TCR beta chain derives from a study of T cells in Graves' hyperthyroidism and ophthalmopathy. Overall study findings and caveats: Within blood appeared most thyroid clonotypes that had expanded above 0.001.

In the case of this clonotype: Its antigen is unidentified.

From RNA transcripts, TCR beta CDR3 regions were amplified. The HTBI set primed first-round TCR CDR3 RT-PCR. TCRdb analysed the multiplex PCR reads with MiXCR anew, one entry per CDR3 protein. The sample holds fewer than 750,000 distinct CDR3 sequences; around 13% are singletons and the top ten take about an eighth. V lost 6 bases to trimming and J lost 6 bases; unmatched junction nucleotides: 5. CDR1 and CDR2 from the germline V gene are MGHDK and SYGVNS. This CDR3 region has 14 residues. Sequenced input: blood. V gene TRBV25-1 combines with J gene TRBJ1-6, with 7 bases fitting TRBD1. The sequence came from a woman in her fifties or sixties with Graves' ophthalmopathy. The CDR3 DNA sequence: TGTGCCAGCAGAAACAGGGGTTCTAATTCACCCCTCCACTTT. Protein product: CASRNRGSNSPLHF.